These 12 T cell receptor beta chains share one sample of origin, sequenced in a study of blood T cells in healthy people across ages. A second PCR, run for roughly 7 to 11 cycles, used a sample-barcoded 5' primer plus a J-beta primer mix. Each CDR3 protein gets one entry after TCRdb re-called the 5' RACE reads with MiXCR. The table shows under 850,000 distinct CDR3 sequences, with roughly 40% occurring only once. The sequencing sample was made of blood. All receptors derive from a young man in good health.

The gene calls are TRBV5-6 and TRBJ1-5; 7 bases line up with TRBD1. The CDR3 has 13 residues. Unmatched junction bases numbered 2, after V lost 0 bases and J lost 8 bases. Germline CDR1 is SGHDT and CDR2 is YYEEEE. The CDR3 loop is CASSLAGGEPQHF. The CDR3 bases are TGTGCCAGCAGCTTGGCAGGGGGAGAGCCCCAGCATTTT.

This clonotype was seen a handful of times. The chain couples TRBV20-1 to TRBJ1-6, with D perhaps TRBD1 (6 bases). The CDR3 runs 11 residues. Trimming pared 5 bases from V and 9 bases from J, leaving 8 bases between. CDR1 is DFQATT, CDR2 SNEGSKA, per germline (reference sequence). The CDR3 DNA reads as TGCAGTGCTCAGACAGGTTCACCCCTCCACTTT. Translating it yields CSAQTGSPLHF.

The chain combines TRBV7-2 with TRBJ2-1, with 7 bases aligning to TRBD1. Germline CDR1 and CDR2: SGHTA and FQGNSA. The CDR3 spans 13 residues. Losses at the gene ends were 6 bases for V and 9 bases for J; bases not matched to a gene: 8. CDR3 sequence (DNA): TGTGCCAGCAGTTCCCGACAGGGAACTGAGCAGTTCTTC. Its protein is CASSSRQGTEQFF.

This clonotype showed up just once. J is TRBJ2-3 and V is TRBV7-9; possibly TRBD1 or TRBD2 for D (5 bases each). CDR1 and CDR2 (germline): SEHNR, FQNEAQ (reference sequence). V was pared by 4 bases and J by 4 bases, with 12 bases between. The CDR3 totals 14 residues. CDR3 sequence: CASSSGAAPDTQYF. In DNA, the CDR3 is TGTGCCAGCAGCTCCGGGGCGGCTCCAGATACGCAGTATTTT.

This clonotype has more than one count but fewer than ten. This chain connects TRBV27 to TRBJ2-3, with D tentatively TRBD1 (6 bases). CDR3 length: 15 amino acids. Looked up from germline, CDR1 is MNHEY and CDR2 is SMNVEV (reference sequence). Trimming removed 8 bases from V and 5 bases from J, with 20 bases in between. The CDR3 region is CASVHREEMGDTQYF. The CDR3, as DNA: TGTGCCAGCGTACACAGGGAAGAAATGGGAGATACGCAGTATTTT.

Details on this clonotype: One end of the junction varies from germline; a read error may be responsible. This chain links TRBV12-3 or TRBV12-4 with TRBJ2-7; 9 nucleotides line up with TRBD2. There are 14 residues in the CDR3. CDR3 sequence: CASSVASGVYEQYF. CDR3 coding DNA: TGTGCCAGCAGTGTAGCTAGCGGGGTCTACGAGCAGTACTTC.

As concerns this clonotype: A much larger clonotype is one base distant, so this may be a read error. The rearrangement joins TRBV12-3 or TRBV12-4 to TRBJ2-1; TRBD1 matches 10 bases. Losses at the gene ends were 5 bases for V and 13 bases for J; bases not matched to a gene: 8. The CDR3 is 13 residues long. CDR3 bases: TGTGCCAGCAGTAGGACAGGGGGAGAGACCCAGTTCTTC. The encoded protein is CASSRTGGETQFF.

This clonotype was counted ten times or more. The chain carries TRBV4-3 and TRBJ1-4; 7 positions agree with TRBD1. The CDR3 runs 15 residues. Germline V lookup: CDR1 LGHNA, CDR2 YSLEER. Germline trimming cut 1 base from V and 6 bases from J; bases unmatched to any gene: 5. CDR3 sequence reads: CASSQVIGQDEKLFF. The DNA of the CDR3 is TGCGCCAGCAGCCAAGTAATAGGACAGGATGAAAAACTGTTTTTT.

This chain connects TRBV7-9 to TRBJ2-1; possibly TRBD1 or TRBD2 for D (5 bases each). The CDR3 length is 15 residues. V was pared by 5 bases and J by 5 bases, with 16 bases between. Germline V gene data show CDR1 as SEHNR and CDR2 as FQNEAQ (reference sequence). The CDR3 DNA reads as TGTGCCAGCAGCCCCCAAGGGACCGGCCACAATGAGCAGTTCTTC. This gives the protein CASSPQGTGHNEQFF.

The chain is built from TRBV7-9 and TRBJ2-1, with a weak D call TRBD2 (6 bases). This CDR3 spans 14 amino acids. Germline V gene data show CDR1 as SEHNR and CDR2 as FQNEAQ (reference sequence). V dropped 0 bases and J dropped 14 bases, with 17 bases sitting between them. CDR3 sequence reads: CASSLAGGAGKKFF. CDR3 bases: TGTGCCAGCAGCTTAGCGGGAGGCGCGGGGAAGAAGTTCTTC.

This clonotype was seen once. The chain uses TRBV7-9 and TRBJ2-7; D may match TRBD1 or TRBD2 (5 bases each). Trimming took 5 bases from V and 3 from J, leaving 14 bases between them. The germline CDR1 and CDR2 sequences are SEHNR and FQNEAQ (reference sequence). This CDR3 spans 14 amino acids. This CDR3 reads CASSVGAGDYEQYF. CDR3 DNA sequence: TGTGCCAGCAGCGTAGGGGCCGGGGACTACGAGCAGTACTTC.

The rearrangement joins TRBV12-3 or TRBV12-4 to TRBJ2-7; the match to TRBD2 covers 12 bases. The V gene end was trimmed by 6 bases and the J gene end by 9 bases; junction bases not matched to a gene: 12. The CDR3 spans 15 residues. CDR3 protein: CASSWTSGNDNGQYF. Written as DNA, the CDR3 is TGTGCCAGCAGCTGGACTAGCGGGAACGACAATGGGCAGTACTTC.